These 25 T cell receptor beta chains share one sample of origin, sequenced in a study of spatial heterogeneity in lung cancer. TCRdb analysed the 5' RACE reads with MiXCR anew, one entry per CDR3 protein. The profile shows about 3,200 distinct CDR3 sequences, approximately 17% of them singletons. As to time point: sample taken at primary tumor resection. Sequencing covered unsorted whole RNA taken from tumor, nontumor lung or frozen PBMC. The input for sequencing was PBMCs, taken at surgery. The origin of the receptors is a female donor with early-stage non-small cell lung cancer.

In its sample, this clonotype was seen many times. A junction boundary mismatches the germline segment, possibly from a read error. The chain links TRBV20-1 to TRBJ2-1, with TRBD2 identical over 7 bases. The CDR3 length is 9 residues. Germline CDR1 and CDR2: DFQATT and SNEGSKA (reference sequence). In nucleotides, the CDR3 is TGCAGTGCTAATCTCGGGGGGTCCTTC. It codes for CSANLGGSF.

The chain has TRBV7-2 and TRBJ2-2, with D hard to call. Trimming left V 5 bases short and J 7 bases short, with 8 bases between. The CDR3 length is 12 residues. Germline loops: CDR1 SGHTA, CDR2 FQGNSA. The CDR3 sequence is CASSNPGGELFF. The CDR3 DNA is TGTGCCAGCAGCAACCCCGGCGGGGAGCTGTTTTTT. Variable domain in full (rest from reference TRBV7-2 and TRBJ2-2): GAGVSQSPSNKVTEKGKDVELRCDPISGHTALYWYRQSLGQGLEFLIYFQGNSAPDKSGLPSDRFSAERTGGSVSTLTIQRTQQEDSAVYLCASSNPGGELFFGEGSRLTVL.

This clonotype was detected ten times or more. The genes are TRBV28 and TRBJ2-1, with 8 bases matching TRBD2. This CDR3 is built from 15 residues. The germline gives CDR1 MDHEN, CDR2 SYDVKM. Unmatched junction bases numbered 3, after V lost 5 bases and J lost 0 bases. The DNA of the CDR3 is TGTGCCAGCAGTCTGGGGACTAGCTCCTACAATGAGCAGTTCTTC. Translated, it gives CASSLGTSSYNEQFF. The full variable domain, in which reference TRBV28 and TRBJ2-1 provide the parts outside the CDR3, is DVKVTQSSRYLVKRTGEKVFLECVQDMDHENMFWYRQDPGLGLRLIYFSYDVKMKEKGDIPEGYSVSREKKERFSLILESASTNQTSMYLCASSLGTSSYNEQFFGPGTRLTVL.

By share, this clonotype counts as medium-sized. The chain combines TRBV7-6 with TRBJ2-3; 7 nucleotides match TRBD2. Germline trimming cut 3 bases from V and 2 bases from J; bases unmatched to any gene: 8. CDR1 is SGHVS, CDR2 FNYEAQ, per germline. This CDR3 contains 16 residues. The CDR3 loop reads CASSLDPSGFTDTQYF. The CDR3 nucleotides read TGTGCCAGCAGCTTGGATCCTAGCGGCTTCACAGATACGCAGTATTTT.

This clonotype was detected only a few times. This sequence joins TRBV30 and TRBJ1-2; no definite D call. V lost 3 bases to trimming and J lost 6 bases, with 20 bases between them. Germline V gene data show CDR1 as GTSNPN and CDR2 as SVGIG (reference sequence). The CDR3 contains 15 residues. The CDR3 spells CAWSLRGGEADGYTF. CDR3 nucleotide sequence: TGTGCCTGGAGCCTTAGAGGTGGGGAGGCGGATGGCTACACCTTC.

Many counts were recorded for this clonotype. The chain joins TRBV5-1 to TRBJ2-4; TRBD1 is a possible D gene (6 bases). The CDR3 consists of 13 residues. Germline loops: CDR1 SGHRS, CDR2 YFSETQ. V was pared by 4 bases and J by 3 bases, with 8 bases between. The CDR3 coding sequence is TGCGCCAGCAGCCCGGACAGCAAAAACATTCAGTACTTC. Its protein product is CASSPDSKNIQYF.

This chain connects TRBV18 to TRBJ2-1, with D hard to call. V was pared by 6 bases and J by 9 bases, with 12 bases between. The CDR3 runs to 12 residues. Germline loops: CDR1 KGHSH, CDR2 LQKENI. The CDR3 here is CASSPSESEQFF. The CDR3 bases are TGTGCCAGCTCCCCCTCGGAAAGTGAGCAGTTCTTC. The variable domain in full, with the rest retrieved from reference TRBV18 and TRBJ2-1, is NAGVMQNPRHLVRRRGQEARLRCSPMKGHSHVYWYRQLPEEGLKFMVYLQKENIIDESGMPKERFSAEFPKEGPSILRIQQVVRGDSAAYFCASSPSESEQFFGPGTRLTVL.

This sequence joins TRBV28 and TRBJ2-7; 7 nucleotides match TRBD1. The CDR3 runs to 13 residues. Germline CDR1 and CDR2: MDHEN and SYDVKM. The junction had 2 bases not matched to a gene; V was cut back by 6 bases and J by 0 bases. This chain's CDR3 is CASRGDSSYEQYV. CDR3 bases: TGTGCCAGCAGGGGGGACAGCTCCTACGAGCAGTACGTC.

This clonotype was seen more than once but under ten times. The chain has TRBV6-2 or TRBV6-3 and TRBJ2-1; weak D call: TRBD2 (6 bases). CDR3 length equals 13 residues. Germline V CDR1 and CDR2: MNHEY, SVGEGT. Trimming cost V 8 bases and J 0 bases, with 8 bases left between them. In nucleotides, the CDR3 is TGTGCCAGCCGCGGGATCTCCTACAATGAGCAGTTCTTC. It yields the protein CASRGISYNEQFF.

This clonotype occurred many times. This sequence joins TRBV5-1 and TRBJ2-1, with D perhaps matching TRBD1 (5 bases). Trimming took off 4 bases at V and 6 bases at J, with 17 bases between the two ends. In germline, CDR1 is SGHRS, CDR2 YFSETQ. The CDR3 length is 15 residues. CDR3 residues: CASSRTLSRGNEQFF. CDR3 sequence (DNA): TGCGCCAGCAGCCGGACCCTTTCTAGGGGCAATGAGCAGTTCTTC.

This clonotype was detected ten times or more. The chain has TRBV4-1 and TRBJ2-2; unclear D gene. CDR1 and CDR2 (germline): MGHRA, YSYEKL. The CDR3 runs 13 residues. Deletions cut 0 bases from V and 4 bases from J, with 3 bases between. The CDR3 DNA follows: TGCGCCAGCAGCCAAGACCTCACCGGGGAGCTGTTTTTT. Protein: CASSQDLTGELFF.

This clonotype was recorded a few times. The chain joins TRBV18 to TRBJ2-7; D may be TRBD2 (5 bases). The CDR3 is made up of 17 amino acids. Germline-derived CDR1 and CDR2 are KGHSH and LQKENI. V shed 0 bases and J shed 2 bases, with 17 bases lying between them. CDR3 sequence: CASSPPGLGWGAYEQYF. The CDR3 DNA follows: TGTGCCAGCTCACCACCGGGGTTAGGCTGGGGAGCCTACGAGCAGTACTTC.

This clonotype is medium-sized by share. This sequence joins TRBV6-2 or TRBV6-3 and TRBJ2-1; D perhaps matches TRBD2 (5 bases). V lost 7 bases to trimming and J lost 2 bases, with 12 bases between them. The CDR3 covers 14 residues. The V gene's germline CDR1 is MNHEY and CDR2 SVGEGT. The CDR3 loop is CASNEREAYNEQFF. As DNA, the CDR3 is TGTGCCAGCAATGAACGGGAAGCCTACAATGAGCAGTTCTTC.

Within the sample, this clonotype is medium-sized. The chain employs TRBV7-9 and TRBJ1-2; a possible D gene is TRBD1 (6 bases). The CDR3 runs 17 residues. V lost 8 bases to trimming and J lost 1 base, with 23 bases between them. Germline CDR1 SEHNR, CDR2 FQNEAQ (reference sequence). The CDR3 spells CASGPGTRVRYNYGYTF. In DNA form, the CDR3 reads TGTGCCAGCGGACCCGGGACAAGGGTTCGATATAACTATGGCTACACCTTC.

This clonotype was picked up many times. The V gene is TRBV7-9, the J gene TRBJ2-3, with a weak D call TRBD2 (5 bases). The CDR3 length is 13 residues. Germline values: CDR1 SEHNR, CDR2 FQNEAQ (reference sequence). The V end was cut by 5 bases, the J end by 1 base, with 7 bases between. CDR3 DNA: TGTGCCAGCAGCGCGGAGGGCACAGATACGCAGTATTTT. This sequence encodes CASSAEGTDTQYF.

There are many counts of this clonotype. CDR3 sequence: CASSSESRLGDEQFF. Here the CDR3 DNA reads TGTGCCAGCAGCTCCGAGTCGCGTTTGGGCGATGAGCAGTTCTTC. V is TRBV7-8 and J is TRBJ2-1; D gene ambiguous. CDR3 size: 15 residues. CDR1 and CDR2 from the germline V gene are SGHVS and FQNEAQ. Trimming removed 4 bases at V and 8 bases at J, with 18 bases between. The full variable domain, in which reference TRBV7-8 and TRBJ2-1 provide the parts outside the CDR3, is GAGVSQSPRYKVAKRGQDVALRCDPISGHVSLFWYQQALGQGPEFLTYFQNEAQLDKSGLPSDRFFAERPEGSVSTLKIQRTQQEDSAVYLCASSSESRLGDEQFFGPGTRLTVL.

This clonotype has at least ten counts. Written as DNA, the CDR3 is TGCGCCAGCAGCGGAACCGGGACAGAAAATGAAAAACTGTTTTTT. It codes for CASSGTGTENEKLFF. V usage is TRBV5-1 and J usage is TRBJ1-4; 7 bases match TRBD1. This CDR3 is 15 amino acids long. V shed 4 bases and J 5 bases; nucleotides not matched to a gene: 8. Per the germline V gene, CDR1 is SGHRS and CDR2 is YFSETQ.

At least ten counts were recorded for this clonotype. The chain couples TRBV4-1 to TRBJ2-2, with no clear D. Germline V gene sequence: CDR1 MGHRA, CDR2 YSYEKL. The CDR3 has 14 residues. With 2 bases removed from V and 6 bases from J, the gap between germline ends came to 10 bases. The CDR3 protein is CASSQRAGPGELFF. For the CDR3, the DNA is TGCGCCAGCAGCCAACGCGCAGGACCCGGGGAGCTGTTTTTT.

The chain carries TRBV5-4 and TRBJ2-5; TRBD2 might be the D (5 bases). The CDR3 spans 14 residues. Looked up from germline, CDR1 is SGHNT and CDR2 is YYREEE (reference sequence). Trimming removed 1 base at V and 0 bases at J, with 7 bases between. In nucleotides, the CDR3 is TGTGCCAGCAGCTTGCCCGGGAACCAAGAGACCCAGTACTTC. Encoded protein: CASSLPGNQETQYF.

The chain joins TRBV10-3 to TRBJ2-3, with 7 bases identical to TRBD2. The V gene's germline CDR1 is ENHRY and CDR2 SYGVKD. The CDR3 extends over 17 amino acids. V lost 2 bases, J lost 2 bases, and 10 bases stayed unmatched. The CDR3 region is CAISEPSIAGTTDTQYF. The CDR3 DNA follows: TGTGCCATCAGTGAGCCTAGTATAGCGGGTACCACAGATACGCAGTATTTT.

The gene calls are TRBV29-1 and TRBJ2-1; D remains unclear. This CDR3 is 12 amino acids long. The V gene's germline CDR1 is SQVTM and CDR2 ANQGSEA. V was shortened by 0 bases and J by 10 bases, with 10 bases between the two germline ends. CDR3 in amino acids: CSVEDRLLEQFF. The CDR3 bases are TGCAGCGTTGAAGATCGGCTTTTAGAGCAGTTCTTC.

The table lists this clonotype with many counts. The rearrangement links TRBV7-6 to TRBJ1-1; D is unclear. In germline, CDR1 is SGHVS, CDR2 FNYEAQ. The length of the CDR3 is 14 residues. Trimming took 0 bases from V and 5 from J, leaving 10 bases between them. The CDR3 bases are TGTGCCAGCAGCTTAGCGGGAGGAGGAACTGAAGCTTTCTTT. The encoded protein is CASSLAGGGTEAFF.

The CDR3, as DNA: TGTGCCAGCAGCTTGGCCTCCTACAATGAGCAGTTCTTC. Translating it yields CASSLASYNEQFF. The chain links TRBV7-2 to TRBJ2-1; D gene uncertain. This CDR3 contains 13 residues. Germline lookup yields CDR1 SGHTA and CDR2 FQGNSA. V was pared by 3 bases and J by 0 bases, with 3 bases between.

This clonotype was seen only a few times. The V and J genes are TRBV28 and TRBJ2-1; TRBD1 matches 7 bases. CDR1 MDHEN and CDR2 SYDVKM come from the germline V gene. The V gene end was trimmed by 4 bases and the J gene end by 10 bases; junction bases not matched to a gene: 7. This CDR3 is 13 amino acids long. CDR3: CASSWDSYFEQFF. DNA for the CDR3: TGTGCCAGCAGTTGGGACAGCTATTTCGAGCAGTTCTTC.

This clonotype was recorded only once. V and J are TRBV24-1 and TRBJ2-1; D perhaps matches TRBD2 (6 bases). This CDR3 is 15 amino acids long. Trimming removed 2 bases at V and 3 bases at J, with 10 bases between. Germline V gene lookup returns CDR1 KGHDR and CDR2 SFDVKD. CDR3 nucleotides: TGTGCCACCAGTGATTCCCGACTAGACTACAATGAGCAGTTCTTC. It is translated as CATSDSRLDYNEQFF.